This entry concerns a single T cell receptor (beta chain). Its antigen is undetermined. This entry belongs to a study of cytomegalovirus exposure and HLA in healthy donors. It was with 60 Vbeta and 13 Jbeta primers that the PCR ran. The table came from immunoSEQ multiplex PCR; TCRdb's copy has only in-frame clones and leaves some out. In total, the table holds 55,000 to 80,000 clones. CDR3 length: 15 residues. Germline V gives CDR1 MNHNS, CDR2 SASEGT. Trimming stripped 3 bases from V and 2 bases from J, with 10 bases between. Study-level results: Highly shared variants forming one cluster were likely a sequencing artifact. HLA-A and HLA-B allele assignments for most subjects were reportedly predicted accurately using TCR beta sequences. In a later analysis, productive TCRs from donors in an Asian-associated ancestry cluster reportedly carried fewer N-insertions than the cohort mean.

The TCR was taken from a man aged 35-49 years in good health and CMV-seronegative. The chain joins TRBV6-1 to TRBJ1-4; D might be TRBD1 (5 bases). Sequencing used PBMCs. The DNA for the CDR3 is TGTGCCAGCAGTGAGGACCCAGGGACTAATGAAAAACTGTTTTTT. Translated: CASSEDPGTNEKLFF.